This T cell receptor beta chain was identified during a study of regulatory T cells in long-lasting Graves disease. Time point defined: persistent/refractory GD, antithyroid drugs over 5 years with positive TRAb. From RNA extracted from PBMCs, the TCR library was made. Those enrolled as patients came out of an endocrinology department in Xi'an, China. EDTA tubes received 9 to 10 milliliters of collected peripheral blood. Study-wide findings and caveats: Persistent disease showed a preference for TRBV28, TRBJ1-2 and TRBJ2-5.

In regard to this clonotype: Its antigen is unknown.

Researchers made TCR beta libraries by using iRepertoire HTBI primers and running Arm-PCR on CDR3 regions. One entry per CDR3 protein, called by TCRdb with MiXCR from the multiplex PCR reads. Of about 470,000 distinct CDR3 sequences in the sample, roughly 21% were seen once. The CDR3 length is 15 residues. V was pared by 1 base and J by 7 bases, with 10 bases of the junction left unmatched. Germline CDR1 reads LNHDA; CDR2 reads SQIVND (reference sequence). This clonotype originated in a female donor with Graves disease. The sequenced sample was peripheral blood mononuclear cells (PBMCs), obtained when the disease was refractory, from a patient treated with antithyroid drugs. The chain combines TRBV19 with TRBJ2-7, with 7 bases aligning to TRBD2. The CDR3 DNA reads as TGTGCCAGTAGTATAGTGAGGGCACTAGCGCGGGAGCAGTACTTC. It translates to CASSIVRALAREQYF. The whole variable domain, remainder taken from reference TRBV19 and TRBJ2-7, is DGGITQSPKYLFRKEGQNVTLSCEQNLNHDAMYWYRQDPGQGLRLIYYSQIVNDFQKGDIAEGYSVSREKKESFPLTVTSAQKNPTAFYLCASSIVRALAREQYFGPGTRLTVT.